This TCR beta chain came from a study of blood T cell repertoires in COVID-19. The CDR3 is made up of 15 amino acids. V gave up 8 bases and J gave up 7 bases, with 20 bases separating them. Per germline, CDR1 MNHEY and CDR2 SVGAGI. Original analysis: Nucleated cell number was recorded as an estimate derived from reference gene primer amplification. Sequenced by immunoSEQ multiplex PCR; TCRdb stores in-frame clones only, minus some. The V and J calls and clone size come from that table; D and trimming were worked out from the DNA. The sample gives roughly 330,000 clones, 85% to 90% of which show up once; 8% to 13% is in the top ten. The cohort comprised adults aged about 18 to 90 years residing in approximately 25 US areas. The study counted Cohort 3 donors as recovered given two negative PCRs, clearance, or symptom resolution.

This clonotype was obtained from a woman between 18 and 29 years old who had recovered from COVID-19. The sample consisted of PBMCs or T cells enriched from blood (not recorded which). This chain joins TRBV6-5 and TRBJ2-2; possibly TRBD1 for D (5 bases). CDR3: CASLDTVTGSGELFF. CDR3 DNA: TGTGCCAGCCTGGACACCGTCACTGGAAGCGGGGAGCTGTTTTTT.